A single sample is the source of the 10 T cell receptor beta chains below, sequenced in a study of molecular identifiers for immune sequencing clone quantification. Using its own MiXCR run on the PCR reads, TCRdb lists one record per CDR3 protein. The repertoire has 60,000 to 70,000 distinct CDR3 sequences, 15% to 20% of them found once; the top ten carry roughly 1.5%. Sequenced input: naive CD8+ T cells from blood, with Jurkat cell RNA spiked in. Stated subset: FACS-sorted CD8+CD4-CCR7+CD45RA+ naive T cells. The receptors derive from a human donor in good health. Some libraries in this study had Jurkat cell RNA spiked in.

This clonotype was counted ten times or more. The chain couples TRBV12-3 or TRBV12-4 to TRBJ1-1; no definite D call. Trimming removed 6 bases at V and 3 bases at J, with 11 bases between. The CDR3 length is 13 residues. The CDR3 protein is CASRGSAYTEAFF. The CDR3, as DNA: TGTGCCAGCAGGGGGTCGGCGTACACTGAAGCTTTCTTT.

This clonotype was observed many times. The chain employs TRBV25-1 and TRBJ2-3; the D gene is possibly TRBD1 (5 bases). This CDR3 contains 14 residues. Germline V CDR1 and CDR2: MGHDK, SYGVNS. The germline V and J ends were trimmed by 5 bases and 4 bases, with 13 bases remaining between them. CDR3 sequence reads: CASSLRTLPDTQYF. CDR3 nucleotides: TGTGCCAGCAGTCTGCGGACACTCCCAGATACGCAGTATTTT. Full variable domain (rest looked up from reference TRBV25-1 and TRBJ2-3): EADIYQTPRYLVIGTGKKITLECSQTMGHDKMYWYQQDPGMELHLIHYSYGVNSTEKGDLSSESTVSRIRTEHFPLTLESARPSHTSQYLCASSLRTLPDTQYFGPGTRLTVL.

This clonotype has a count of ten or more. The chain employs TRBV6-5 and TRBJ1-1; no reliable D call. In germline, CDR1 is MNHEY, CDR2 SVGAGI. The CDR3 spans 12 residues. V was trimmed by 6 bases and J by 0 bases, leaving 5 bases between them. CDR3 sequence (DNA): TGTGCCAGCAGCCGCCTGAACACTGAAGCTTTCTTT. Protein sequence: CASSRLNTEAFF.

This clonotype was counted at least ten times. The rearrangement joins TRBV29-1 to TRBJ1-3; tentative D call: TRBD1 (6 bases). V was clipped by 3 bases and J by 4 bases, with 10 bases between them. Germline CDR1 reads SQVTM; CDR2 reads ANQGSEA. The CDR3 contains 13 residues. DNA of the CDR3: TGCAGCGTTGAGGGGGGGCCAGGAAACACCATATATTTT. Protein sequence: CSVEGGPGNTIYF.

There are many counts of this clonotype. The rearrangement uses TRBV29-1 and TRBJ2-2; D tentatively fits TRBD1 or TRBD2 (5 bases each). Germline V gene lookup returns CDR1 SQVTM and CDR2 ANQGSEA. CDR3 size: 13 residues. Trimming stripped 4 bases from V and 3 bases from J, with 9 bases between. DNA of the CDR3: TGCAGCGTTGGTGGGGGAGACACCGGGGAGCTGTTTTTT. It encodes CSVGGGDTGELFF.

This clonotype was counted many times. The chain is built from TRBV7-9 and TRBJ1-1; D is unresolved. Trimming pared 6 bases from V and 0 bases from J, leaving 11 bases between. Germline V lookup: CDR1 SEHNR, CDR2 FQNEAQ (reference sequence). The CDR3 is 14 amino acids. The CDR3 region has the DNA TGTGCCAGCAGGCCCGGGCTCCTGAACACTGAAGCTTTCTTT. Its protein product is CASRPGLLNTEAFF.

This clonotype was recorded many times. CDR3 DNA: TGTGCCAGCAGTTTACTAATGGGGTCGAGCAATCAGCCCCAGCATTTT. Its translation: CASSLLMGSSNQPQHF. This chain links TRBV12-3 or TRBV12-4 with TRBJ1-5; no clear D. This CDR3 spans 16 amino acids. Between the trimmed V and J ends, which lost 2 bases and 1 base, there was a span of 12 bases.

This clonotype was counted many times. In nucleotides, the CDR3 is TGTGCTAGTGGTTCAAACCCTAGCGGGATTTATTACAATGAGCAGTTCTTC. This sequence encodes CASGSNPSGIYYNEQFF. The V call is TRBV12-5, the J call TRBJ2-1; 9 positions agree with TRBD2. The CDR3 length is 17 residues. The J segment lost 4 bases and the V segment lost 4 bases, leaving 11 bases of the junction unmatched. Germline lookup yields CDR1 LGHNT and CDR2 FRNRAP.

This clonotype came up many times. V and J are TRBV11-2 and TRBJ1-6; TRBD1 aligns across 7 bases. The trim removed 5 bases at V and 6 bases at J, leaving 4 bases unmatched. Germline V lookup: CDR1 SGHAT, CDR2 FQNNGV. The CDR3 is 14 amino acids. The CDR3 protein is CASSAGQFNSPLHF. The DNA of the CDR3 is TGTGCCAGCAGCGCGGGACAGTTTAATTCACCCCTCCACTTT. Using reference TRBV11-2 and TRBJ1-6 for the parts outside the CDR3, the full variable domain is EAGVAQSPRYKIIEKRQSVAFWCNPISGHATLYWYQQILGQGPKLLIQFQNNGVVDDSQLPKDRFSAERLKGVDSTLKIQPAKLEDSAVYLCASSAGQFNSPLHFGNGTRLTVT.

This clonotype appeared many times. This chain joins TRBV4-1 and TRBJ2-1; TRBD2 aligns across 11 bases. V lost 5 bases to trimming and J lost 9 bases; unmatched junction nucleotides: 6. Germline V gene data show CDR1 as MGHRA and CDR2 as YSYEKL. The CDR3 sequence is 14 residues long. CDR3 bases: TGCGCCAGCAGCAGGCCGGGACTAGCGGTTGAGCAGTTCTTC. Translated: CASSRPGLAVEQFF.